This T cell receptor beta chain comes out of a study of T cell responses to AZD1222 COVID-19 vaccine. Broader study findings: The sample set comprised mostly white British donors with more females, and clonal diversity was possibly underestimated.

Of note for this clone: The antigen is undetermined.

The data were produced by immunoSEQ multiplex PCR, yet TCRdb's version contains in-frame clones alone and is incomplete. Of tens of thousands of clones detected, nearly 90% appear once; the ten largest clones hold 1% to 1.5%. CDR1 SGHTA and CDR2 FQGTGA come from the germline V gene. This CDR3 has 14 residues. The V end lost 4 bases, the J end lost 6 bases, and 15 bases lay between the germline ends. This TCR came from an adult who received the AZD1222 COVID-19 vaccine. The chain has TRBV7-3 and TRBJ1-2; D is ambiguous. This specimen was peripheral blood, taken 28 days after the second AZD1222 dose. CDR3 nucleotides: TGTGCCAGCAGCTCCGGAAGGTCGGAGGATGGCTACACCTTC. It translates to CASSSGRSEDGYTF.